These 7 T cell receptor beta chains came from one sample sequenced in a study of T-cell reconstitution after alpha-beta-depleted transplantation in children. Construction of the TCRbeta library involved unique molecular identifiers. TCRdb recomputed calls from the PCR reads with MiXCR, one row per CDR3 protein. The sample shows about 98,000 distinct CDR3 sequences, around 22% of them seen only once. The material sequenced was PBMCs, taken before TCRalphabeta/CD19-depleted stem cell transplant. The receptors shown here come from a boy aged 2 to 10 with acute lymphoblastic leukemia, due to receive a stem cell transplant.

The chain uses TRBV7-3 and TRBJ2-3; 8 positions match TRBD2. Trimming cost V 5 bases and J 6 bases; bases outside gene matches: 13. This CDR3 is built from 16 residues. Germline V gene data show CDR1 as SGHTA and CDR2 as FQGTGA. The CDR3 protein is CASSRTSGGARDTQYF. In DNA, the CDR3 is TGTGCCAGCAGCCGTACTAGCGGAGGGGCCAGGGATACGCAGTATTTT.

This clonotype was detected ten times or more. This chain connects TRBV7-2 to TRBJ2-2; D unresolved. V was pared by 10 bases and J by 4 bases, with 19 bases between. Looked up from germline, CDR1 is SGHTA and CDR2 is FQGNSA. This CDR3 is built from 15 residues. The CDR3 DNA follows: TGTGCCACCCATCCTATTGTACCGTTCACCGGGGAGCTGTTTTTT. It translates to CATHPIVPFTGELFF.

The chain combines TRBV20-1 with TRBJ2-2; 10 nucleotides align to TRBD1. This CDR3 contains 14 residues. Germline CDR1 and CDR2: DFQATT and SNEGSKA (reference sequence). V lost 6 bases to trimming and J lost 2 bases; unmatched junction nucleotides: 3. CDR3 sequence: CSARTGGNTGELFF. As DNA, the CDR3 is TGCAGTGCCCGGACAGGGGGAAACACCGGGGAGCTGTTTTTT.

This chain joins TRBV12-3 or TRBV12-4 and TRBJ2-7; perhaps TRBD2 as D (6 bases). The CDR3 contains 17 residues. V gave up 3 bases and J gave up 5 bases, with 23 bases separating them. This chain's CDR3 is CASSFAWGRPNLHEQYF. CDR3 DNA sequence: TGTGCCAGCAGTTTCGCATGGGGGAGGCCAAATTTGCACGAGCAGTACTTC.

The chain couples TRBV12-3 or TRBV12-4 to TRBJ2-1; a weak D match, TRBD1 (5 bases). The CDR3 has 16 residues. V was clipped by 5 bases and J by 7 bases, with 21 bases between them. The CDR3 nucleotides read TGTGCCAGCAGTACCCCCAGGGTGAGGACCCAGAATGAGCAGTTCTTC. This translates into CASSTPRVRTQNEQFF.

The gene calls are TRBV5-1 and TRBJ1-2; D remains ambiguous. Germline CDR1 is SGHRS and CDR2 is YFSETQ. V was pared by 0 bases and J by 2 bases, with 8 bases between. The CDR3 consists of 14 residues. The CDR3 nucleotides are TGCGCCAGCAGCTTGGACTTCCCGAACTATGGCTACACCTTC. This codes for CASSLDFPNYGYTF.

The V and J genes are TRBV27 and TRBJ1-2; D remains ambiguous. From germline, CDR1 is MNHEY and CDR2 SMNVEV (reference sequence). The CDR3 sequence is 15 residues long. The ends were cut back, 1 base at V and 0 bases at J, with 9 bases in the middle. CDR3 nucleotides: TGTGCCAGCAGTTTATATGGCTCCGCTAACTATGGCTACACCTTC. It is translated as CASSLYGSANYGYTF.